This T cell receptor (beta chain) was obtained from a study of vaccination and CD4 T cells after COVID-19 (dated 2022 in TCRdb). Notes on the research overall: Convalescent patients had a positive SARS-CoV-2 result on nasal swab PCR, and of these patients, under ten had mild disease and one had severe disease. In the convalescent cohort there were six males and four females, among whom were two Hispanic individuals, seven Caucasians, two Asians and one multiracial person. Two doses of either the Pfizer-BioNTech BNT162b2 vaccine (n=8) or the Moderna mRNA-1273 vaccine (n=2) were administered to participants. Post-COVID blood samples were collected from convalescent patients a median of approximately 93 days after diagnosis, with a range of about 30 to 161 days. Post-vaccine blood samples were collected a median of about 11 weeks after the second vaccine dose, ranging from roughly 12 to 250 days. The cultures were stimulated with overlapping spike peptide pools from SARS-CoV-2 and from the common cold coronaviruses HCoV-NL63, HCoV-OC43 and HCoV-229E. As controls, cultures received a CEFX viral epitope pool (the positive control), an HIV-1 Nef peptide pool (the negative control), or no peptide at all. The spike-specific CD4+ TCR repertoire was compared before and after mRNA vaccination in fewer than eleven COVID-19 convalescent patients and a few infection-naive healthy vaccine recipients.

On this clonotype itself: Its antigen remains unidentified. Base qualities are not provided; no much larger clone lies one nucleotide away.

CDR1 and CDR2 are read off the germline V gene as SGHTA and FQGNSA. The germline ends are 11 bases apart after V is trimmed by 5 bases and J by 4 bases. The CDR3 goes from the cysteine to the phenylalanine over 13 residues. The entry retains the CDR3 DNA only, 39 bases that are in frame from base 1. This specimen's treatment or condition label, interpreted: roughly ten-day PBMC culture with coronavirus spike peptide pools or control peptides (ViraFEST assay). The ViraFEST assay, used in the study, expanded antigen-specific T cells with peptide pools and then identified the expanded clonotypes through TCR sequencing. The convalescent patients' positive SARS-CoV-2 PCR tests fell between March and December 2020, which was before the Alpha, Beta and Delta variants emerged in the United States. Each well held around 1.9 million PBMCs cultured with around 10 ug/ml peptide pools in IMDM containing 5% human AB serum and 10 IU/ml IL-2. On days 3 and 7, half of the culture medium was replaced with fresh IL-2-containing medium. After 10 days of culture, CD4+ T cells were isolated by negative selection using the EasySep CD4+ T cell isolation kit. Ficoll-Paque Plus gradient centrifugation was used to isolate PBMCs from whole blood, and the isolated PBMCs were then either used fresh or cryopreserved at -140C. Culture conditions were generally each tested in triplicate wells.

Study-wide findings and limitations: The number of convalescent patients in the study was relatively small, and the study did not examine early timepoints following natural infection. In convalescent patients, a median about 90% of post-vaccine SARS-CoV-2-reactive clones were detected only after vaccination, and vaccine-specific priming was suggested by this finding. The median number of SARS-CoV-2-reactive clonotypes rose from around 21 after infection to roughly 38 after vaccination, but the change was not significant. In convalescent patients, nearly all vaccine-specific clones (304 of 307) were found to be mono-reactive for SARS-CoV-2 spike rather than cross-reactive with common cold coronaviruses.

The receptor library was made with PCR. TCR sequencing of DNA from cultured CD4+ T cells used the Oncomine TCR Beta short-read assay at the Johns Hopkins FTIC core. Genomic DNA was extracted from the cultured CD4+ T cells with the QIAamp micro DNA kit. Oncomine TCR Beta libraries from cultured CD4+ T cells were pooled with unique dual indexes and sequenced on an Illumina iSeq 100. Processing in the source paper ran as follows. Non-productive sequences were removed, and CDR3s not starting with C, not ending with F or W, or shorter than 7 amino acids were discarded. Antigen-specific clonotypes were identified with the MANAFEST web application by comparing peptide-stimulated wells with reference and other culture wells. An FDR below 0.05, an odds ratio above 5, and a productive frequency above 0.1% in at least two of three replicate wells were required for clones to be considered positive. Clonotypes that were significantly expanded in both SARS-CoV-2 spike wells and at least one common cold coronavirus spike condition were defined as cross-reactive. Similarity between CDR3 sequences was evaluated in R version 3.6.1 using Levenshtein distances (stringdist) and unrooted phylogenetic trees (ape). In TCRdb, the public reads were trimmed at Q25 with fastp and aligned with MiXCR, with productive beta chains retained. Every CDR3 protein is listed once, alongside the most common genes and DNA of its rows. TCRdb's processing, not the study's, gives the V and J calls here. Within this sample are roughly 20,000 distinct CDR3 sequences, with 35% to 55% of them counted one time only. Of the sample, around 3% is held by the ten largest clones.

The receptor was isolated from a human donor who had recovered from COVID-19. Sequences were derived from CD4+ T cells from blood, cultured in vitro, sampled after SARS-CoV-2 vaccination. The sequence links TRBV7-2 to TRBJ1-2; TRBD1 is possibly the D segment (5 matching bases). The nucleotide sequence reads TGTGCCAGCAGCCCGACGGGGGGCTATGGCTACACCTTC. It translates to CASSPTGGYGYTF.